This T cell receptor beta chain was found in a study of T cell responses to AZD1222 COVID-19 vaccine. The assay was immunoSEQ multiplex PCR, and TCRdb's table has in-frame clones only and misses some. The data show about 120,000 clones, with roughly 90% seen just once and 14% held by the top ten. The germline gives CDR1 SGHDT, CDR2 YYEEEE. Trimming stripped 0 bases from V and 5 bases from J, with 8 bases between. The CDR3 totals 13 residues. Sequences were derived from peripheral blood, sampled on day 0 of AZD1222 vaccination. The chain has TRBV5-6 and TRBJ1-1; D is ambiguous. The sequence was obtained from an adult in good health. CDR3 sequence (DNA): TGTGCCAGCAGCTTGGCAGGTGAAACTGAAGCTTTCTTT. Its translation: CASSLAGETEAFF.